This entry lists 17 T cell receptor beta chains sequenced from one sample in a study of spatial heterogeneity in lung cancer. General study points: Intratumoral expanded alpha and beta TCR counts were found to track tumor mutation counts.

These TCRs' antigens remain unknown. Time point meaning: sample taken at primary tumor resection. TCRdb re-analysed the 5' RACE reads in MiXCR, keeping a single row per CDR3 protein. The profile covers under 6,000 distinct CDR3 sequences, with approximately 6.6% appearing a single time and 35% to 40% taken by the ten largest. The sequencing here drew on lung tumor tissue, taken at surgery. These receptors came from a female donor with early-stage non-small cell lung cancer.

With regard to this clonotype: Since the library was made to target alpha chains, this beta chain is a stray read and its abundance is not meaningful. V gene TRBV7-9 combines with J gene TRBJ1-1; D perhaps matches TRBD1 (6 bases). Germline values: CDR1 SEHNR, CDR2 FQNEAQ (reference sequence). This CDR3 contains 11 residues. The V and J ends lost 5 bases and 10 bases respectively, with 11 bases between them. The CDR3 loop is CASSRQAGAFF. CDR3 coding DNA: TGTGCCAGCAGCCGACAGGCGGGAGCTTTCTTT.

This clonotype was found once. Being off target in a library aimed at alpha chains, this beta chain has a size of little meaning. This sequence joins TRBV20-1 and TRBJ2-2; 7 bases are a match to TRBD1. CDR3 length: 13 amino acids. Unmatched junction bases numbered 7, after V lost 8 bases and J lost 4 bases. In germline, CDR1 is DFQATT, CDR2 SNEGSKA (reference sequence). The CDR3 region has the DNA TGCAGTACCCGGACAGGAGCCACCGGGGAGCTGTTTTTT. Amino acids: CSTRTGATGELFF.

By sample share, this clonotype is medium-sized (0.01 to 0.1%). This beta chain came through as a stray read in a library set up for alpha chains, and its size says little. The chain combines TRBV11-3 with TRBJ1-2; D is ambiguous. Germline values: CDR1 SGHNT, CDR2 YENEEA. Trimming shortened V by 0 bases and J by 8 bases, and 10 bases separated the two germline ends. The CDR3 length is 13 residues. CDR3 nucleotide sequence: TGTGCCAGCAGCTTAGATCGGTCTACGGGCTACACCTTC. Its translation: CASSLDRSTGYTF.

This clonotype was found many times. This beta chain is an off-target read within a library intended for alpha chains, so its frequency means little. The genes are TRBV6-1 and TRBJ2-6; 7 bases map to TRBD1. The CDR3 runs to 18 residues. V shed 2 bases, J shed 0 bases, and the junction held 7 bases outside the gene matches. The germline V gene encodes CDR1 MNHNS and CDR2 SASEGT. The CDR3 DNA reads TGTGCCAGCAGTGAACCAAGGACAGGAGGCTCTGGGGCCAACGTCCTGACTTTC. Protein: CASSEPRTGGSGANVLTF.

This clonotype was counted at least ten times. This beta chain appears as a stray read in a library generated for alpha chains; its size is not informative. The V gene is TRBV7-9, the J gene TRBJ2-1; 12 bases fit TRBD2. Germline V gene sequence: CDR1 SEHNR, CDR2 FQNEAQ (reference sequence). The CDR3 runs 19 residues. With 2 bases clipped from V and 7 bases from J, the junction kept 15 bases outside the gene matches. The CDR3 DNA follows: TGTGCCAGCAGCTTATTACCCAACCTAGCGGGAGGGGGACATAATGAGCAGTTCTTC. It codes for CASSLLPNLAGGGHNEQFF. Full variable domain (remainder filled in from reference TRBV7-9 and TRBJ2-1): DTGVSQNPRHKITKRGQNVTFRCDPISEHNRLYWYRQTLGQGPEFLTYFQNEAQLEKSRLLSDRFSAERPKGSFSTLEIQRTEQGDSAMYLCASSLLPNLAGGGHNEQFFGPGTRLTVL.

Comment on this clonotype: Being one base from a much bigger clone, this may be a read error. This beta chain is off target for a library built for alpha chains, so its abundance means little. This chain uses TRBV12-3 or TRBV12-4 with TRBJ2-2; 9 nucleotides agree with TRBD2. The CDR3 totals 15 residues. V was pared by 3 bases and J by 7 bases, with 6 bases of the junction left unmatched. This CDR3 reads CASSLELAGHGELFF. The CDR3 region has the DNA TGTGCCAGCAGTTTGGAACTAGCGGGTCACGGGGAGCTGTTTTTT.

This clonotype showed up many times. The library was built for alpha chains, so this beta chain is an off-target read and its size means little. The chain joins TRBV21-1 to TRBJ2-5. TRBV21-1 is reported as a pseudogene. The CDR3 runs 13 residues. CDR3 DNA sequence: TGTGCCAGCAGCAGAAAGGTCAGGGAGACCCAGTACTTC. It codes for CASSRKVRETQYF.

This clonotype was seen many times. Being off target in a library aimed at alpha chains, this beta chain has a size of little meaning. This chain uses TRBV10-3 with TRBJ1-2, with D perhaps matching TRBD1 (5 bases). The CDR3 is 15 residues long. Trimming stripped 4 bases from V and 4 bases from J, with 16 bases between. Germline CDR1 reads ENHRY; CDR2 reads SYGVKD. The chain's CDR3 is CAISGGEQGPYGYTF. CDR3 nucleotides: TGTGCCATCAGTGGGGGCGAGCAGGGCCCCTATGGCTACACCTTC.

This clonotype was detected many times. A library made for alpha chains picked up this beta chain off target, so its size means little. This chain joins TRBV5-1 and TRBJ2-2, with 12 bases matching TRBD2. With 0 bases clipped from V and 0 bases from J, the junction kept 3 bases outside the gene matches. Germline assignment: CDR1 SGHRS and CDR2 YFSETQ. The CDR3 totals 18 residues. The CDR3 nucleotides read TGCGCCAGCAGCTTGGTCGGACTAGCGGGGCCGAACACCGGGGAGCTGTTTTTT. Amino acids: CASSLVGLAGPNTGELFF.

To note about this clonotype: The size of this beta chain means little, since it is a stray read in a library made for alpha chains. This chain links TRBV20-1 with TRBJ2-3; D gene ambiguous. Trimming took 2 bases from V and 1 from J, leaving 7 bases between them. This CDR3 region has 13 residues. CDR1 DFQATT and CDR2 SNEGSKA come from the germline V gene (reference sequence). CDR3 region: CSARPGGTDTQYF. The CDR3 DNA is TGCAGTGCTAGACCAGGTGGCACAGATACGCAGTATTTT.

Regarding this clonotype: Within a library made for alpha chains, this beta chain is off target, and its count is uninformative. This rearrangement joins TRBV9 to TRBJ2-1; weak D call: TRBD2 (5 bases). Trimming cost V 2 bases and J 8 bases, with 17 bases left between them. There are 15 residues in the CDR3. Germline assignment: CDR1 SGDLS and CDR2 YYNGEE. The CDR3 DNA reads as TGTGCCAGCAGCGTCCTCCCCGACTTTAGCGATGAGCAGTTCTTC. Translation gives CASSVLPDFSDEQFF.

This clonotype is labeled medium-sized. Since it is a stray read in a library aimed at alpha chains, this beta chain has a size that is not meaningful. The chain recombines TRBV5-6 with TRBJ1-1, with D maybe TRBD1 (5 bases). The V end lost 6 bases, the J end lost 2 bases, and 17 bases lay between the germline ends. CDR3 length: 15 residues. Germline loops: CDR1 SGHDT, CDR2 YYEEEE. CDR3 DNA: TGTGCCAGCACCGACCGTTCAAGGGGCAACACTGAAGCTTTCTTT. Its translation is CASTDRSRGNTEAFF.

Concerning this clonotype itself: This beta chain turned up in a library designed for alpha chains; as an off-target read, its abundance says little. In DNA, the CDR3 is TGTGCCAGCAGTTACAGGGGCCGGAGCACAGATACGCAGTATTTT. Protein sequence: CASSYRGRSTDTQYF. The gene calls are TRBV27 and TRBJ2-3; 7 bases are shared with TRBD1. V lost 4 bases, J lost 0 bases, and 4 bases stayed unmatched. The CDR3 has 15 amino acids. The germline gives CDR1 MNHEY, CDR2 SMNVEV (reference sequence).

Turning to this clonotype: This beta chain is a stray read from a library made for alpha chains; its abundance is not meaningful. V usage is TRBV7-9 and J usage is TRBJ2-7; TRBD1 matches 8 bases. This CDR3 has 13 amino acids. V was clipped by 5 bases and J by 8 bases; unmatched bases: 8. Germline V CDR1 and CDR2: SEHNR, FQNEAQ (reference sequence). This CDR3 reads CASSPTGVTKQYF. CDR3 in DNA: TGTGCCAGCAGCCCGACAGGGGTTACGAAGCAGTACTTC.

This clonotype was seen many times. For a library built for alpha chains, this beta chain is a stray read; little rests on its size. This chain connects TRBV5-6 to TRBJ1-4, with 12 positions matching TRBD1. Germline-derived CDR1 and CDR2 are SGHDT and YYEEEE. The J segment lost 6 bases and the V segment lost 4 bases, leaving 4 bases of the junction unmatched. The CDR3 loop spans 15 amino acids. CDR3 sequence reads: CASSGTGGGDEKLFF. The CDR3 DNA is TGTGCCAGCAGCGGGACAGGGGGCGGTGATGAAAAACTGTTTTTT.

Judged by abundance, this clonotype is medium-sized. Because the library targeted alpha chains, this beta chain is an off-target read whose size means little. V gene TRBV28 combines with J gene TRBJ1-4; D gene unclear. Trimming cost V 6 bases and J 4 bases, with 12 bases left between them. CDR3 size: 14 residues. The germline CDR1 and CDR2 sequences are MDHEN and SYDVKM. The CDR3 DNA reads as TGTGCCAGCAGCCCTCCGGGCGGTAATGAAAAACTGTTTTTT. Amino acids: CASSPPGGNEKLFF.

By frequency in the sample, this clonotype is medium-sized. With the library built for alpha chains, this beta chain is off target and its frequency is not meaningful. This chain links TRBV24-1 with TRBJ2-3; no clear D gene. CDR1 is KGHDR, CDR2 SFDVKD, per germline. Trimming pared 0 bases from V and 7 bases from J, leaving 4 bases between. This CDR3 is 12 amino acids long. The chain's CDR3 is CATSDLGYTQYF. CDR3 bases: TGTGCCACCAGTGATTTGGGTTATACGCAGTATTTT.